The next 9 T cell receptor beta chains were all read from a single sample in a study of cytomegalovirus exposure and HLA in healthy donors. The PCR had 60 Vbeta and 13 Jbeta primers. TCRdb's table, derived via immunoSEQ multiplex PCR, lists solely in-frame clones and lacks some. The sample carries over 150,000 clones, roughly 72% recorded once. Sequences were obtained from PBMCs. The receptor set was obtained from a man aged 25 to 40 in good health and CMV-seronegative.

This chain joins TRBV27 and TRBJ1-6; 8 bases map to TRBD1. Germline values: CDR1 MNHEY, CDR2 SMNVEV (reference sequence). Losses at the gene ends were 3 bases for V and 9 bases for J; bases not matched to a gene: 4. CDR3 length: 14 residues. The CDR3 nucleotides read TGTGCCAGCAGTTTCAGACAGGGGAGTTCACCCCTCCACTTT. Amino acid sequence: CASSFRQGSSPLHF.

The chain is built from TRBV9 and TRBJ2-7, with D perhaps matching TRBD1 (6 bases). Germline V CDR1 and CDR2: SGDLS, YYNGEE. The CDR3 length is 16 residues. Deletions cut 1 base from V and 4 bases from J, with 18 bases between. The CDR3: CASSVIDRTHSYEQYF. The CDR3 DNA reads TGTGCCAGCAGCGTAATCGACAGGACGCACTCTTACGAGCAGTACTTC.

This chain links TRBV2 with TRBJ2-3, with D possibly TRBD2 on 6 matching bases. The CDR3 is 14 residues long. Trimming took off 11 bases at V and 3 bases at J, with 18 bases between the two ends. In germline, CDR1 is SNHLY, CDR2 FYNNEI. Here the CDR3 reads CAGVARGGTDTQYF. CDR3 nucleotide sequence: TGTGCCGGGGTAGCAAGAGGAGGGACAGATACGCAGTATTTT.

The chain combines TRBV21-1 with TRBJ1-6; no DNA check was done on the table's D call, TRBD1. TRBV21-1 is a pseudogene segment. This CDR3 spans 13 amino acids. CDR3 DNA sequence: TGTGCCAGCAGCAAACAGGGAAATTCACCCCTCCACTTT. Its translation is CASSKQGNSPLHF.

V usage is TRBV10-3 and J usage is TRBJ1-1; TRBD1 is a possible D gene (5 bases). V lost 4 bases to trimming and J lost 0 bases, with 15 bases between them. Germline V gene lookup returns CDR1 ENHRY and CDR2 SYGVKD. The CDR3 covers 16 residues. CDR3 sequence: CAISARQGLVNTEAFF. The CDR3 nucleotides read TGTGCCATCAGTGCGAGGCAGGGCTTGGTGAACACTGAAGCTTTCTTT.

This chain connects TRBV2 to TRBJ1-6; 10 bases map to TRBD1. The CDR3 sequence is 15 residues long. The germline V gene has CDR1 SNHLY and CDR2 FYNNEI. V lost 1 base, J lost 8 bases, and 2 bases stayed unmatched. CDR3 in DNA: TGTGCCAGCAGTGAAGGGACAGGGGGTTATTCACCCCTCCACTTT. It encodes CASSEGTGGYSPLHF.

V usage is TRBV27 and J usage is TRBJ2-2; 7 positions match TRBD1. V trimming: 6 bases; J trimming: 3 bases; junction bases outside the gene matches: 10. Per germline, CDR1 MNHEY and CDR2 SMNVEV (reference sequence). The CDR3 loop spans 16 amino acids. CDR3 sequence (DNA): TGTGCCAGCAGGGATCCGGGACAGCAACACACCGGGGAGCTGTTTTTT. This sequence encodes CASRDPGQQHTGELFF.

The rearrangement links TRBV5-1 to TRBJ2-5; the D is unclear. This CDR3 has 13 residues. V dropped 0 bases and J dropped 2 bases, with 5 bases sitting between them. The germline V gene encodes CDR1 SGHRS and CDR2 YFSETQ. CDR3 sequence (DNA): TGCGCCAGCAGCTTGGAACAACAAGAGACCCAGTACTTC. Translated, it gives CASSLEQQETQYF.

Concerning this clone: This specimen includes other DNA sequences encoding the same CDR3. The V call is TRBV28, the J call TRBJ1-2; 7 positions agree with TRBD1. The trim removed 5 bases at V and 2 bases at J, leaving 2 bases unmatched. This CDR3 comprises 13 residues. Germline CDR1 reads MDHEN; CDR2 reads SYDVKM. CDR3 nucleotides: TGTGCCAGCAGTCCAGGGGGGAACTATGGCTACACCTTC. Protein sequence: CASSPGGNYGYTF.